The present entry profiles one TCR beta chain with its context. These data originate in a study of lymphopenia after photon versus proton radiotherapy. Assay used: immunoSEQ multiplex PCR; TCRdb lists only in-frame clones, some missing. The data show about 16,000 clones, more than 75% seen once. CDR1 is SGHRS and CDR2 is YFSETQ in the germline V gene. The CDR3 is made up of 16 amino acids. Trimming took off 3 bases at V and 0 bases at J, with 16 bases between the two ends. The chain joins TRBV5-1 to TRBJ2-7; D is possibly TRBD1 (6 bases). Sequenced material: peripheral blood, taken from a patient treated with proton-based radiotherapy. This TCR derives from a man aged 65-85 years with pancreatic cancer. The CDR3 nucleotides read TGCGCCAGCAGCTACTACAGGGCCCCTAGCTCCTACGAGCAGTACTTC. Protein: CASSYYRAPSSYEQYF.